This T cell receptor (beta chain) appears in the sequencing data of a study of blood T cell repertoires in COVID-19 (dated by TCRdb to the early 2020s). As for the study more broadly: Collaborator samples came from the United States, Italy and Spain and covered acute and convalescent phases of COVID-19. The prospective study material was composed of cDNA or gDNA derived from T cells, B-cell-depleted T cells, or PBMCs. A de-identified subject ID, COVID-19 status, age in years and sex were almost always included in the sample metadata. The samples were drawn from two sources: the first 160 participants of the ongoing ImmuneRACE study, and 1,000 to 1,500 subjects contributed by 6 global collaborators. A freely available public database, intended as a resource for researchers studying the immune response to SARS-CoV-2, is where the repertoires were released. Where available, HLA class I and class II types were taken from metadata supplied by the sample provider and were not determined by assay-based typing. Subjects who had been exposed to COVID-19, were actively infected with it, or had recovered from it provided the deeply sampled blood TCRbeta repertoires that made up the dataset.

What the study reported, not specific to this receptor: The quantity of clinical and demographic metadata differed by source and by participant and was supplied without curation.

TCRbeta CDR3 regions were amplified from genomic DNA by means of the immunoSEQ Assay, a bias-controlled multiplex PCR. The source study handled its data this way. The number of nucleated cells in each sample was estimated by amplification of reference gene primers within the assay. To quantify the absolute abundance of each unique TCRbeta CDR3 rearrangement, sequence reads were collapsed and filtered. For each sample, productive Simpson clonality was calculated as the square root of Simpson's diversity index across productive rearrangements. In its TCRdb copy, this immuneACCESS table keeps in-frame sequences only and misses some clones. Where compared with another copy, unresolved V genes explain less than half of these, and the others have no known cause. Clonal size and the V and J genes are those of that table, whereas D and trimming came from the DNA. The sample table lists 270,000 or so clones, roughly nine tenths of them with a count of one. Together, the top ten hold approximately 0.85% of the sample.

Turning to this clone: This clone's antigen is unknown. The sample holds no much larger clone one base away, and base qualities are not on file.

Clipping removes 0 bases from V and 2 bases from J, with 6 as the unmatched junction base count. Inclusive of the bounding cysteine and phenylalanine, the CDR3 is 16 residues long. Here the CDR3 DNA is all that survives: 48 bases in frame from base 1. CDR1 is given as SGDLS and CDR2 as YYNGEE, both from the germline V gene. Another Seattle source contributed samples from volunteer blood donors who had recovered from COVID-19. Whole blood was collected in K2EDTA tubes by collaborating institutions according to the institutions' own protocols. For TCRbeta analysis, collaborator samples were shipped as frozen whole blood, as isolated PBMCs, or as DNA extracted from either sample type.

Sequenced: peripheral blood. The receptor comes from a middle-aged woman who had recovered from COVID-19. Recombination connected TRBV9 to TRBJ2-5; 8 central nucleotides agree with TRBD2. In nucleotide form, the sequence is TGTGCCAGCAGCGTAGGAAGCGGGAGTGAGCAAGAGACCCAGTACTTC. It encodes CASSVGSGSEQETQYF.